What follows are 26 T cell receptor beta chains derived from one specimen sequenced in a study of cytomegalovirus exposure and HLA in healthy donors. The study ran its PCR with 60 Vbeta and 13 Jbeta primers. Libraries were prepared by immunoSEQ multiplex PCR; TCRdb keeps only in-frame clonotypes and omits some of them. The table shows 55,000 to 80,000 clones, with roughly 80% occurring only once. The sequenced sample was PBMCs. All receptors come from a woman aged 25 to 39 in good health and CMV-seropositive.

The chain employs TRBV4-3 and TRBJ2-5, with D possibly TRBD2 on 5 matching bases. The V gene's germline CDR1 is LGHNA and CDR2 YSLEER. V was shortened by 4 bases and J by 4 bases, with 10 bases between the two germline ends. The CDR3 runs 13 residues. The CDR3 coding sequence is TGCGCCAGCAGCCGAGGGATTCGAGAGACCCAGTACTTC. It encodes CASSRGIRETQYF.

The gene calls are TRBV7-2 and TRBJ2-6, with D possibly matching TRBD1 (5 bases). Germline V gene data show CDR1 as SGHTA and CDR2 as FQGNSA. The V end lost 5 bases, the J end lost 0 bases, and 14 bases lay between the germline ends. This CDR3 is built from 17 residues. The CDR3 region has the DNA TGTGCCAGCAGCCCCCGTGGGGCGATCTCTGGGGCCAACGTCCTGACTTTC. It is translated as CASSPRGAISGANVLTF.

The chain has TRBV2 and TRBJ1-5; the D gene is possibly TRBD1 (6 bases). The CDR3 spans 12 residues. V was clipped by 7 bases and J by 2 bases, with 6 bases between them. Germline V gene lookup returns CDR1 SNHLY and CDR2 FYNNEI. CDR3 residues: CASNRGNQPQHF. The CDR3 nucleotides read TGTGCCAGCAACAGGGGCAATCAGCCCCAGCATTTT. The complete variable domain, with remaining parts taken from reference TRBV2 and TRBJ1-5, reads EPEVTQTPSHQVTQMGQEVILRCVPISNHLYFYWYRQILGQKVEFLVSFYNNEISEKSEIFDDQFSVERPDGSNFTLKIRSTKLEDSAMYFCASNRGNQPQHFGDGTRLSIL.

The chain joins TRBV28 to TRBJ1-2; D gene ambiguous. CDR1 MDHEN and CDR2 SYDVKM come from the germline V gene. The CDR3 contains 15 residues. Deletions cut 5 bases from V and 7 bases from J, with 20 bases between. The CDR3 DNA is TGTGCCAGCAGTGAAGGTGGAGGGTCTTTGAGTGGCTACACCTTC. Its protein is CASSEGGGSLSGYTF.

The chain links TRBV7-9 to TRBJ2-5; D gene uncertain. V shed 5 bases and J shed 0 bases, with 4 bases lying between them. CDR3 length: 12 amino acids. From germline, CDR1 is SEHNR and CDR2 FQNEAQ (reference sequence). CDR3 sequence: CASSPHQETQYF. In DNA form, the CDR3 reads TGTGCCAGCAGCCCTCACCAAGAGACCCAGTACTTC. The variable domain in full, with the rest retrieved from reference TRBV7-9 and TRBJ2-5, is DTGVSQNPRHKITKRGQNVTFRCDPISEHNRLYWYRQTLGQGPEFLTYFQNEAQLEKSRLLSDRFSAERPKGSFSTLEIQRTEQGDSAMYLCASSPHQETQYFGPGTRLLVL.

The chain joins TRBV1 to TRBJ2-5; TRBD2, the table's D call, lacks a check against the DNA. TRBV1 is a documented pseudogene. This CDR3 comprises 14 residues. The CDR3, as DNA: TGCACCAGCAGCCCGTGGGAGTCCCAAGAGACCCAGTACTTC. Its translation is CTSSPWESQETQYF.

J is TRBJ2-4 and V is TRBV14, with 9 bases fitting TRBD1. The CDR3 sequence is 14 residues long. CDR1 SGHDN and CDR2 FVKESK come from the germline V gene. J was trimmed by 6 bases and V by 6 bases; bases with no gene match: 6. CDR3 DNA sequence: TGTGCCAGCAGACACTCGGGACAGGGAAACATTCAGTACTTC. Amino acids: CASRHSGQGNIQYF.

The chain is built from TRBV14 and TRBJ1-2; D is unclear. This CDR3 spans 17 amino acids. Trimming pared 1 base from V and 3 bases from J, leaving 18 bases between. Germline-derived CDR1 and CDR2 are SGHDN and FVKESK. The CDR3: CASSQGLGRGPHYGYTF. The CDR3 DNA reads TGTGCCAGCAGCCAAGGTCTCGGTCGAGGGCCACACTATGGCTACACCTTC.

The chain carries TRBV18 and TRBJ2-1, with TRBD2 matching over 9 bases. Germline CDR1 is KGHSH and CDR2 is LQKENI. V trimming: 4 bases; J trimming: 10 bases; junction bases outside the gene matches: 14. The CDR3 has 16 amino acids. This CDR3 reads CASSRRTSLREGEQFF. The CDR3 coding sequence is TGTGCCAGCTCACGACGCACGTCCCTGCGGGAGGGAGAGCAGTTCTTC.

The CDR3 region has the DNA TGTGCCAGTAGTTGGGGGGATAGCAATCAGCCCCAGCATTTT. This gives the protein CASSWGDSNQPQHF. This sequence joins TRBV19 and TRBJ1-5; D possibly corresponds to TRBD1 (5 bases). Trimming removed 5 bases at V and 0 bases at J, with 8 bases between. Germline CDR1 is LNHDA and CDR2 is SQIVND (reference sequence). The CDR3 spans 14 residues.

The chain carries TRBV6-5 and TRBJ1-1; D may be TRBD1 (6 bases). CDR3 length: 12 residues. CDR1 and CDR2 from the germline V gene are MNHEY and SVGAGI. V lost 5 bases to trimming and J lost 8 bases, with 12 bases between them. In DNA form, the CDR3 reads TGTGCCAGCAGTCTGGGACAATCGGAAGCTTTCTTT. Translated, it gives CASSLGQSEAFF.

The chain uses TRBV5-1 and TRBJ1-2, with unresolved D. The CDR3 is made up of 13 amino acids. The germline V gene encodes CDR1 SGHRS and CDR2 YFSETQ. V gave up 4 bases and J gave up 6 bases, with 13 bases separating them. The CDR3 sequence is CASSPEGADGYTF. For the CDR3, the DNA is TGCGCCAGCAGCCCTGAGGGAGCGGATGGCTACACCTTC.

This rearrangement joins TRBV11-3 to TRBJ1-1, with 7 bases lining up with TRBD1. This CDR3 region has 13 residues. Germline V CDR1 and CDR2: SGHNT, YENEEA. Germline trimming cut 3 bases from V and 4 bases from J; bases unmatched to any gene: 2. The CDR3 loop is CASSFTGATEAFF. The CDR3 nucleotides are TGTGCCAGCAGCTTCACAGGGGCCACTGAAGCTTTCTTT.

The chain couples TRBV7-9 to TRBJ1-5; D not resolved. Germline CDR1 and CDR2: SEHNR and FQNEAQ (reference sequence). With 4 bases removed from V and 0 bases from J, the gap between germline ends came to 7 bases. This CDR3 region has 14 residues. CDR3: CASSSGYSNQPQHF. The CDR3 region has the DNA TGTGCCAGCAGCTCCGGGTATAGCAATCAGCCCCAGCATTTT.

The rearrangement uses TRBV5-1 and TRBJ2-1; TRBD1 aligns across 7 bases. The trim removed 3 bases at V and 6 bases at J, leaving 3 bases unmatched. CDR1 and CDR2 from the germline V gene are SGHRS and YFSETQ. The CDR3 runs to 13 residues. CDR3 protein: CASSWDSLNEQFF. DNA of the CDR3: TGCGCCAGCAGCTGGGACAGCCTCAATGAGCAGTTCTTC.

The genes are TRBV25-1 and TRBJ2-7; TRBD2 aligns across 12 bases. The CDR3 is made up of 15 amino acids. The trim removed 3 bases at V and 3 bases at J, leaving 3 bases unmatched. CDR1 and CDR2 from the germline V gene are MGHDK and SYGVNS. The CDR3 reads CASSDPTSGSYEQYF. The CDR3 nucleotides read TGTGCCAGCAGTGACCCGACTAGCGGGAGCTACGAGCAGTACTTC.

V usage is TRBV10-3 and J usage is TRBJ2-7, with 8 bases lining up with TRBD1. The CDR3 consists of 14 residues. Germline CDR1 is ENHRY and CDR2 is SYGVKD. The ends lost 2 bases at V and 7 bases at J; junction bases unmatched: 7. This CDR3 reads CAISEGQGVGEQYF. The CDR3 DNA follows: TGTGCCATCAGTGAGGGACAGGGAGTAGGGGAGCAGTACTTC.

The chain carries TRBV4-1 and TRBJ2-7; TRBD1 aligns across 7 bases. The germline CDR1 and CDR2 sequences are MGHRA and YSYEKL. Germline trimming cut 4 bases from V and 2 bases from J; bases unmatched to any gene: 8. This CDR3 is built from 15 residues. The CDR3 region is CASSRPDRDTYEQYF. The CDR3 coding sequence is TGCGCCAGCAGCCGACCTGACAGGGACACCTACGAGCAGTACTTC.

This clone is a singleton in its sample. This sequence joins TRBV30 and TRBJ2-7, with D possibly matching TRBD1 (7 bases). The germline V and J ends were trimmed by 5 bases and 1 base, with 15 bases remaining between them. The CDR3 extends over 14 amino acids. Germline assignment: CDR1 GTSNPN and CDR2 SVGIG (reference sequence). CDR3 region: CAWAGQHGSYEQYF. DNA of the CDR3: TGTGCCTGGGCGGGACAGCACGGATCCTACGAGCAGTACTTC.

The chain joins TRBV15 to TRBJ1-2; D remains unclear. Germline V lookup: CDR1 LNHNV, CDR2 YYDKDF (reference sequence). This CDR3 has 13 amino acids. Deletions cut 0 bases from V and 8 bases from J, with 10 bases between. The CDR3: CATSRDAGGGYTF. The CDR3 coding sequence is TGTGCCACCAGCAGAGATGCTGGAGGGGGCTACACCTTC.

The chain employs TRBV7-2 and TRBJ1-2; D is unresolved. V lost 6 bases to trimming and J lost 2 bases, with 7 bases between them. Per germline, CDR1 SGHTA and CDR2 FQGNSA. The CDR3 runs to 12 residues. CDR3 loop: CASRLSNYGYTF. The CDR3 DNA is TGTGCCAGCAGACTCTCAAACTATGGCTACACCTTC. Full variable domain (remainder filled in from reference TRBV7-2 and TRBJ1-2): GAGVSQSPSNKVTEKGKDVELRCDPISGHTALYWYRQSLGQGLEFLIYFQGNSAPDKSGLPSDRFSAERTGGSVSTLTIQRTQQEDSAVYLCASRLSNYGYTFGSGTRLTVV.

The chain is built from TRBV14 and TRBJ1-1; possible D gene TRBD1, 5 bases. This CDR3 is 14 amino acids long. Germline V lookup: CDR1 SGHDN, CDR2 FVKESK. The V end was cut by 2 bases, the J end by 13 bases, with 20 bases between. The CDR3 loop is CASSQNIALGGFFF. DNA for the CDR3: TGTGCCAGCAGCCAAAATATAGCGCTGGGGGGATTTTTCTTT.

The V gene is TRBV7-9, the J gene TRBJ2-3; TRBD1 is a possible D gene (6 bases). V shed 5 bases and J shed 0 bases, with 12 bases lying between them. This CDR3 is built from 15 residues. Per germline, CDR1 SEHNR and CDR2 FQNEAQ (reference sequence). The CDR3 loop is CASSQPGESTDTQYF. CDR3 in DNA: TGTGCCAGCAGCCAACCAGGGGAGAGCACAGATACGCAGTATTTT.

This clone showed up just a few times. This chain uses TRBV6-5 with TRBJ2-4; the match to TRBD2 covers 7 bases. Germline V gene sequence: CDR1 MNHEY, CDR2 SVGAGI. The CDR3 runs to 12 residues. V shed 8 bases, J shed 7 bases, and the junction held 5 bases outside the gene matches. The chain's CDR3 is CASRDGRNIQYF. The CDR3 bases are TGTGCCAGCCGGGACGGGAGGAACATTCAGTACTTC.

V usage is TRBV9 and J usage is TRBJ2-1; 11 bases line up with TRBD2. The germline V gene has CDR1 SGDLS and CDR2 YYNGEE. J lost 0 bases, V lost 2 bases, and 4 bases had no gene match. CDR3 length equals 17 residues. In nucleotides, the CDR3 is TGTGCCAGCAGCGTCGGGACTAGCGGTATCTCCTACAATGAGCAGTTCTTC. It translates to CASSVGTSGISYNEQFF.

Written as DNA, the CDR3 is TGTGCCAGCAGCTTGTGGGCAGACCAAGAGACCCAGTACTTC. It yields the protein CASSLWADQETQYF. This sequence joins TRBV5-6 and TRBJ2-5; D is ambiguous. Germline-derived CDR1 and CDR2 are SGHDT and YYEEEE. This CDR3 is built from 14 residues. V was cut by 1 base and J by 0 bases, with 7 bases left in between. Based on the CDR3 plus reference TRBV5-6 and TRBJ2-5, the full variable domain is DAGVTQSPTHLIKTRGQQVTLRCSPKSGHDTVSWYQQALGQGPQFIFQYYEEEERQRGNFPDRFSGHQFPNYSSELNVNALLLGDSALYLCASSLWADQETQYFGPGTRLLVL.